Presented here are 26 T cell receptor beta chains from one specimen sequenced in a study of T cell responses to AZD1222 COVID-19 vaccine. Sequencing was performed with immunoSEQ multiplex PCR; in TCRdb, only in-frame clones are kept and a portion is missing. This sample has some 110,000 clones, with 84% found just once. This specimen consisted of peripheral blood, obtained on day 0 of AZD1222 vaccination. These receptors were taken from an adult in good health.

The chain couples TRBV28 to TRBJ2-7; possible D gene TRBD2, 7 bases. Deletions cut 5 bases from V and 6 bases from J, with 23 bases between. This CDR3 comprises 16 residues. CDR1 is MDHEN and CDR2 is SYDVKM in the germline V gene. CDR3 loop: CASSASLGGRAAEQYF. In DNA form, the CDR3 reads TGTGCCAGCAGTGCCTCACTAGGGGGGAGGGCCGCCGAGCAGTACTTC.

The chain combines TRBV5-1 with TRBJ1-1; unclear D gene. CDR1 and CDR2 from the germline V gene are SGHRS and YFSETQ. V lost 6 bases and J lost 5, with 17 bases in between. This CDR3 is 14 amino acids long. This chain's CDR3 is CASIPSEAGTEAFF. CDR3 nucleotide sequence: TGCGCCAGCATCCCCAGTGAGGCCGGGACTGAAGCTTTCTTT.

This chain links TRBV7-9 with TRBJ2-1; 7 bases agree with TRBD1. Unmatched junction bases numbered 2, after V lost 3 bases and J lost 0 bases. The CDR3 has 15 amino acids. CDR1 is SEHNR, CDR2 FQNEAQ, per germline (reference sequence). The CDR3 DNA is TGTGCCAGCAGCTTGGGACAGATCTCCTACAATGAGCAGTTCTTC. Its protein product is CASSLGQISYNEQFF.

The rearrangement joins TRBV11-3 to TRBJ2-3, with unresolved D. The CDR3 length is 11 residues. V lost 4 bases and J 13 bases, leaving 12 bases between the germline ends. The germline CDR1 and CDR2 sequences are SGHNT and YENEEA. CDR3 protein: CASSSGATKYF. The CDR3 coding sequence is TGTGCCAGCAGCTCGGGCGCTACAAAGTATTTT.

CDR3 coding DNA: TGTGCCAGTAAAGCCGGGACAGTGAATTCACCCCTCCACTTT. This encodes CASKAGTVNSPLHF. The chain couples TRBV19 to TRBJ1-6; 7 bases align to TRBD1. The CDR3 sequence is 14 residues long. Germline assignment: CDR1 LNHDA and CDR2 SQIVND (reference sequence). The V segment lost 7 bases and the J segment 7 bases; nucleotides outside the gene matches: 7.

The chain joins TRBV2 to TRBJ1-5, with D perhaps matching TRBD1 (6 bases). CDR1 SNHLY and CDR2 FYNNEI come from the germline V gene. The CDR3 has 13 amino acids. The germline V and J ends were trimmed by 6 bases and 7 bases, with 13 bases remaining between them. DNA for the CDR3: TGTGCCAGCAGGACGGGGGGCGACCAGCCCCAGCATTTT. Protein sequence: CASRTGGDQPQHF.

This chain uses TRBV18 with TRBJ2-7, with 11 nucleotides matching TRBD1. The CDR3 consists of 15 residues. Germline loops: CDR1 KGHSH, CDR2 LQKENI. V was pared by 3 bases and J by 5 bases, with 6 bases of the junction left unmatched. The CDR3 sequence: CASSPPGQGVHEQYF. The CDR3 coding sequence is TGTGCCAGCTCACCGCCGGGACAGGGGGTCCACGAGCAGTACTTC.

This clone has a single count. This chain uses TRBV14 with TRBJ2-2, with D maybe TRBD2 (5 bases). V was clipped by 2 bases and J by 6 bases, with 10 bases between them. Per the germline V gene, CDR1 is SGHDN and CDR2 is FVKESK. The CDR3 covers 14 residues. The CDR3 DNA reads as TGTGCCAGCAGCCAATCTGCCGGGGCCGGGGAGCTGTTTTTT. This codes for CASSQSAGAGELFF.

V usage is TRBV29-1 and J usage is TRBJ2-7; TRBD2 matches 7 bases. This CDR3 is 16 amino acids long. V trimming: 2 bases; J trimming: 0 bases; junction bases outside the gene matches: 10. The germline CDR1 and CDR2 sequences are SQVTM and ANQGSEA. The CDR3 nucleotides are TGCAGCGTTGAATCCTCCCCCGCTAGCGGCTCCTACGAGCAGTACTTC. This codes for CSVESSPASGSYEQYF.

The chain couples TRBV30 to TRBJ1-3; D unclear. Per germline, CDR1 GTSNPN and CDR2 SVGIG (reference sequence). The germline V and J ends were trimmed by 0 bases and 1 base, with 4 bases remaining between them. This CDR3 comprises 13 residues. CDR3 region: CAWSVLSGNTIYF. CDR3 bases: TGTGCCTGGAGTGTACTGTCTGGAAACACCATATATTTT.

The gene calls are TRBV28 and TRBJ1-1; D might be TRBD1 (6 bases). CDR3 length: 15 amino acids. Germline CDR1 is MDHEN and CDR2 is SYDVKM. Trimming left V 6 bases short and J 1 base short, with 15 bases between. CDR3 protein: CASSPKGGTNTEAFF. In nucleotides, the CDR3 is TGTGCCAGCAGCCCTAAAGGGGGGACGAACACTGAAGCTTTCTTT.

V is TRBV10-3 and J is TRBJ2-5; TRBD2 is a possible D gene (5 bases). The CDR3 has 13 amino acids. Trimming stripped 7 bases from V and 4 bases from J, with 13 bases between. From germline, CDR1 is ENHRY and CDR2 SYGVKD. The CDR3 DNA is TGTGCCATCATGGAGGTCCGGGGAGAGACCCAGTACTTC. Translating it yields CAIMEVRGETQYF.

The V and J genes are TRBV6-5 and TRBJ2-5; unclear D gene. The CDR3 runs to 13 residues. CDR1 MNHEY and CDR2 SVGAGI come from the germline V gene. Trimming removed 0 bases at V and 1 base at J, with 3 bases between. The CDR3 nucleotides are TGTGCCAGCAGTTACTCTATCCAAGAGACCCAGTACTTC. As protein: CASSYSIQETQYF.

The chain recombines TRBV30 with TRBJ1-5, with D unclear. V gave up 0 bases and J gave up 0 bases, with 12 bases separating them. Germline V gene lookup returns CDR1 GTSNPN and CDR2 SVGIG (reference sequence). This CDR3 contains 16 residues. CDR3 region: CAWSVRGSYSNQPQHF. The CDR3 bases are TGTGCCTGGAGTGTACGAGGCAGTTATAGCAATCAGCCCCAGCATTTT.

This clone was picked up one time. This CDR3 is missing its conserved last phenylalanine or tryptophan, likely due to a read error. The chain combines TRBV2 with TRBJ2-7; unclear D gene. The V gene lost 2 bases and the J gene lost 9 bases, with 8 bases spanning the gap. The germline V gene has CDR1 SNHLY and CDR2 FYNNEI. The CDR3 covers 11 residues. The CDR3 sequence: CASSETPAQYL. Written as DNA, the CDR3 is TGTGCCAGCAGTGAAACCCCGGCGCAGTACCTC.

This clone was seen once. The genes are TRBV7-9 and TRBJ1-6, with D hard to call. The V gene lost 5 bases and the J gene lost 8 bases, with 13 bases spanning the gap. The CDR3 totals 14 residues. Germline V CDR1 and CDR2: SEHNR, FQNEAQ (reference sequence). The CDR3 loop reads CASSVVQFDSPLHF. CDR3 coding DNA: TGTGCCAGCAGCGTAGTCCAGTTCGATTCACCCCTCCACTTT.

The chain uses TRBV7-9 and TRBJ1-5; unclear D gene. Germline CDR1 is SEHNR and CDR2 is FQNEAQ (reference sequence). Trimming pared 4 bases from V and 9 bases from J, leaving 10 bases between. This CDR3 spans 12 amino acids. The CDR3 spells CASSSHTGPQHF. The CDR3 nucleotides read TGTGCCAGCAGCTCACACACCGGGCCCCAGCATTTT.

This clone was seen once. The chain couples TRBV9 to TRBJ2-3; maybe TRBD1 (6 bases). CDR3 size: 14 residues. V shed 3 bases and J shed 0 bases, with 8 bases lying between them. CDR1 is SGDLS, CDR2 YYNGEE, per germline. The CDR3 loop reads CASSGGLSTDTQYF. The CDR3 DNA reads TGTGCCAGCAGCGGGGGGCTTAGCACAGATACGCAGTATTTT.

The chain is built from TRBV7-9 and TRBJ1-2; D is unresolved. The V end lost 6 bases, the J end lost 5 bases, and 10 bases lay between the germline ends. Germline CDR1 is SEHNR and CDR2 is FQNEAQ (reference sequence). This CDR3 comprises 12 residues. The CDR3, as DNA: TGTGCCAGCAGTACAGACCAGTATGGCTACACCTTC. It encodes CASSTDQYGYTF.

The chain carries TRBV7-2 and TRBJ1-3, with a weak D call TRBD1 (5 bases). CDR3 length: 15 amino acids. Germline CDR1 reads SGHTA; CDR2 reads FQGNSA. The V end was cut by 6 bases, the J end by 0 bases, with 12 bases between. CDR3 coding DNA: TGTGCCAGCAGTCAGACAGCGAGCTCTGGAAACACCATATATTTT. It is translated as CASSQTASSGNTIYF. Full variable domain (remainder filled in from reference TRBV7-2 and TRBJ1-3): GAGVSQSPSNKVTEKGKDVELRCDPISGHTALYWYRQSLGQGLEFLIYFQGNSAPDKSGLPSDRFSAERTGGSVSTLTIQRTQQEDSAVYLCASSQTASSGNTIYFGEGSWLTVV.

This clone was observed a handful of times. The chain combines TRBV19 with TRBJ1-1, with D perhaps TRBD1 (5 bases). This CDR3 region has 14 residues. The germline V and J ends were trimmed by 5 bases and 10 bases, with 20 bases remaining between them. Germline V gives CDR1 LNHDA, CDR2 SQIVND (reference sequence). The CDR3 loop is CASSDMGGLVSAFF. The CDR3 DNA sequence: TGTGCCAGTAGTGATATGGGGGGTCTCGTCTCAGCTTTCTTT. The variable domain in full, with the rest retrieved from reference TRBV19 and TRBJ1-1, is DGGITQSPKYLFRKEGQNVTLSCEQNLNHDAMYWYRQDPGQGLRLIYYSQIVNDFQKGDIAEGYSVSREKKESFPLTVTSAQKNPTAFYLCASSDMGGLVSAFFGQGTRLTVV.

This chain joins TRBV6-2 or TRBV6-3 and TRBJ1-5, with TRBD1 matching 10 bases. Germline V gene sequence: CDR1 MNHEY, CDR2 SVGEGT. The CDR3 consists of 14 residues. The ends lost 6 bases at V and 4 bases at J; junction bases unmatched: 3. This CDR3 reads CASSWTGGNQPQHF. CDR3 sequence (DNA): TGTGCCAGCAGCTGGACAGGGGGGAATCAGCCCCAGCATTTT.

The chain recombines TRBV27 with TRBJ2-2; weak D call: TRBD2 (6 bases). Germline V CDR1 and CDR2: MNHEY, SMNVEV (reference sequence). The CDR3 totals 15 residues. V lost 8 bases and J 1 base, leaving 14 bases between the germline ends. As DNA, the CDR3 is TGTGCCAGCGGCTCGGGACTCTTGAACACCGGGGAGCTGTTTTTT. It is translated as CASGSGLLNTGELFF.

The chain uses TRBV6-5 and TRBJ1-2; D may be TRBD1 (6 bases). The CDR3 extends over 15 amino acids. CDR1 is MNHEY and CDR2 is SVGAGI in the germline V gene. V was trimmed by 2 bases and J by 4 bases, leaving 14 bases between them. CDR3 bases: TGTGCCAGCAGTTACGGCCGGGGGCTAGGCTATGGCTACACCTTC. It encodes CASSYGRGLGYGYTF.

This clone was seen just once. The chain combines TRBV28 with TRBJ1-5; D might be TRBD1 (5 bases). Trimming pared 7 bases from V and 2 bases from J, leaving 18 bases between. Germline-derived CDR1 and CDR2 are MDHEN and SYDVKM. The CDR3 has 16 residues. CDR3 in DNA: TGTGCCAGCATTGAATCAGGCTTCAGGGGCAATCAGCCCCAGCATTTT. It specifies CASIESGFRGNQPQHF.

The CDR3 here is CASSPTTSVNTEAFF. CDR3 nucleotides: TGTGCCAGCTCACCCACTACCAGCGTGAACACTGAAGCTTTCTTT. The chain employs TRBV18 and TRBJ1-1, with no clear D. The V gene's germline CDR1 is KGHSH and CDR2 LQKENI. The V end was cut by 3 bases, the J end by 0 bases, with 11 bases between. CDR3 size: 15 residues.